This T cell receptor (beta chain) was recorded in a study of T cell repertoires in cytomegalovirus infection. Study overall: Selected CMV epitopes included recently identified HLA-C-restricted ones as well as well-studied HLA-B-restricted ones. An indication of both CMV infection and matching HLA type came from public TCR beta signatures. Regarding the study as a whole: Carriers of CMV plus the relevant HLA were identified by cumulative public TCR beta family frequency. The study found HLA-C-restricted CMV-specific TCR beta clonotypes dominating the ex vivo response.

To note about this clonotype: What it binds is not known.

TCRdb reprocessed the reads with MiXCR, giving one entry per CDR3 protein. The sample includes hundreds of thousands of distinct CDR3 sequences, roughly 30% of them seen just once. Germline V CDR1 and CDR2: MDHEN, SYDVKM. The CDR3 runs to 16 residues. Trimming cost V 3 bases and J 1 base, with 13 bases left between them. The receptor comes from a human donor in good health (CMV status not recorded). Some clones in this sample may be carry-over from other donors' samples. The rearrangement joins TRBV28 to TRBJ1-5; D ambiguous. Sequencing used cultured CD8+ T cells from PBMCs, obtained from culture after CMV antigen stimulation. CDR3 sequence: CASSLDPVRSNQPQHF. In DNA form, the CDR3 reads TGTGCCAGCAGTTTGGATCCTGTTAGGAGCAATCAGCCCCAGCATTTT.